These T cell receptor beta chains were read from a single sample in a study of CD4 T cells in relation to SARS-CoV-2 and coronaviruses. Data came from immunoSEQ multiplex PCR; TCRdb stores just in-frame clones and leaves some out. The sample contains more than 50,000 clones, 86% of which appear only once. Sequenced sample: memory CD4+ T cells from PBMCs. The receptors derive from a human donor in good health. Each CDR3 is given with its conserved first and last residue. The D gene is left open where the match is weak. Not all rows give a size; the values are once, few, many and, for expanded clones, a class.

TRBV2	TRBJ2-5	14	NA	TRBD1	CASSVGTGGETQYF	TGTGCCAGCAGTGTAGGGACAGGGGGAGAGACCCAGTACTTC
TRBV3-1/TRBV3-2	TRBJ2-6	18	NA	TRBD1	CASSQGVTGGFGANVLTF	TGTGCCAGCAGCCAAGGTGTGACAGGGGGCTTTGGGGCCAACGTCCTGACTTTC
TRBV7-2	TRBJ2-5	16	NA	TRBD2	CASTLPPAGGQETQYF	TGTGCCAGCACCCTGCCCCCAGCGGGAGGGCAGGAGACCCAGTACTTC
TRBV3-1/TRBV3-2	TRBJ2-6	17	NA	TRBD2	CASSPGGFSSGANVLTF	TGTGCCAGCAGCCCGGGGGGGTTTTCCTCTGGGGCCAACGTCCTGACTTTC
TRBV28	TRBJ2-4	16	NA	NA	CASSLAGSNAKNIQYF	TGTGCCAGCAGTTTAGCAGGCTCAAATGCCAAAAACATTCAGTACTTC
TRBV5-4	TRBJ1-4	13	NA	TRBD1	CASWDRESEKLFF	TGTGCCAGCTGGGACAGGGAAAGTGAAAAACTGTTTTTT
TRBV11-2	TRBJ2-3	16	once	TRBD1	CASSRGDRGRTDTQYF	TGTGCCAGCAGCCGCGGGGACAGGGGGCGCACAGATACGCAGTATTTT
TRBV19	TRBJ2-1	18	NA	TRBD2	CASSMHTIALAGNNEQFF	TGTGCCAGTAGTATGCATACTATCGCTCTAGCGGGAAACAATGAGCAGTTCTTC
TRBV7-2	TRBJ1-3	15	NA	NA	CASSLFGGSGNTIYF	TGTGCCAGCAGCTTATTCGGGGGCTCTGGAAACACCATATATTTT
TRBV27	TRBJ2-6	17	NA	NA	CASSLLDSSSGANVLTF	TGTGCCAGCAGTCTTTTGGACTCGAGCTCTGGGGCCAACGTCCTGACTTTC
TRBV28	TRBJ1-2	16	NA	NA	CASSLIAQVPNYGYTF	TGTGCCAGCAGTTTAATCGCCCAGGTACCAAACTATGGCTACACCTTC
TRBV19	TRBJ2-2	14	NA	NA	CASSIIENTGELFF	TGTGCCAGTAGTATAATCGAGAACACCGGGGAGCTGTTTTTT
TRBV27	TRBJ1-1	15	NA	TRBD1	CASSSTGTGNTEAFF	TGTGCCAGCAGTTCCACCGGGACAGGAAACACTGAAGCTTTCTTT
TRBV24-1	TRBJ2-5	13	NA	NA	CATSVRSQETQYF	TGTGCCACCAGTGTTCGATCCCAAGAGACCCAGTACTTC
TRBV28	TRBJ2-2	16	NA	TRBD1	CASSFPGTGNTGELFF	TGTGCCAGCAGTTTCCCCGGGACAGGCAACACCGGGGAGCTGTTTTTT
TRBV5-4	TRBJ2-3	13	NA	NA	CASSLDSADTQYF	TGTGCCAGCAGCTTGGACAGCGCAGATACGCAGTATTTT
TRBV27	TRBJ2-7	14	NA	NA	CASGGADVSYEQYF	TGTGCCAGCGGCGGGGCAGATGTAAGCTACGAGCAGTACTTC
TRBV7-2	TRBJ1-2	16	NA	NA	CASSLTPDSNSYGYTF	TGTGCCAGCAGCTTAACTCCCGACAGCAACAGCTATGGCTACACCTTC
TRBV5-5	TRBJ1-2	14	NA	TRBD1	CASSTGQASYGYTF	TGTGCCAGCAGCACCGGACAGGCGTCCTATGGCTACACCTTC
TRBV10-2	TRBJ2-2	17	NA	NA	CASREPLSRGSTGELFF	TGCGCCAGCAGGGAACCGCTGAGTCGCGGGTCGACCGGGGAGCTGTTTTTT
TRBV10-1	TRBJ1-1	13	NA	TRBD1	CASSEQGGTEAFF	TGCGCCAGCAGCGAACAGGGGGGCACTGAAGCTTTCTTT
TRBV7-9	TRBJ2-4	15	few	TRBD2	CASSLRAGVENIQYF	TGTGCCAGCAGCTTAAGGGCGGGAGTGGAGAACATTCAGTACTTC
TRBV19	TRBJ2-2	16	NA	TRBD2	CASRTSARSNTGELFF	TGTGCCAGCCGTACTAGCGCGAGGTCGAACACCGGGGAGCTGTTTTTT
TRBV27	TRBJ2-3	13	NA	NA	CASSLKLAYTQYF	TGTGCCAGCAGTTTAAAACTAGCCTATACGCAGTATTTT
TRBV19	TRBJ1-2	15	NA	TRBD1	CAGSYSGTGGYGYTF	TGTGCCGGATCTTATTCCGGGACAGGGGGCTATGGCTACACCTTC
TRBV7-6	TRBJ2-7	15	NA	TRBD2	CASSPSGGTSYEQYF	TGTGCCAGCAGCCCTAGCGGGGGGACTTCCTACGAGCAGTACTTC
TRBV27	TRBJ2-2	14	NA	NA	CASSPGTRNRELFF	TGTGCCAGCAGCCCCGGGACGCGAAACCGGGAGCTGTTTTTT
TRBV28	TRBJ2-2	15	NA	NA	CASSSRGRATGELFF	TGTGCCAGCAGTAGCCGGGGCCGGGCCACCGGGGAGCTGTTTTTT
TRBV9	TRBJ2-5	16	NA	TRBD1	CASSVTPRQGGETQYF	TGTGCCAGCAGCGTTACTCCTAGACAGGGTGGGGAGACCCAGTACTTC
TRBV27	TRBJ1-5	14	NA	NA	CASRGGREGQPQHF	TGTGCCAGCAGGGGAGGGAGGGAAGGTCAGCCCCAGCATTTT
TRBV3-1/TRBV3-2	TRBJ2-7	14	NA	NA	CASSQGPYAYEQYF	TGTGCCAGCAGCCAGGGGCCCTATGCCTACGAGCAGTACTTC
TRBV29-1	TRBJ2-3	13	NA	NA	CSAGGGPTDTQYF	TGCAGTGCCGGGGGTGGGCCCACAGATACGCAGTATTTT
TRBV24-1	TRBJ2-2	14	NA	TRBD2	CATSAAGENGELFF	TGTGCCACCAGTGCAGCGGGAGAAAACGGGGAGCTGTTTTTT
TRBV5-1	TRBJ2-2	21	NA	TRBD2	CASSLSGTAQQVAGATGELFF	TGCGCCAGCAGCTTGAGTGGTACAGCACAGCAAGTTGCGGGAGCCACCGGGGAGCTGTTTTTT
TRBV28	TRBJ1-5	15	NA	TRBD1	CASSLPQTGNQPQHF	TGTGCCAGCAGTTTACCCCAGACAGGGAACCAGCCCCAGCATTTT
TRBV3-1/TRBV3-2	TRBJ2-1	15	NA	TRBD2	CASSPSGSSYNEQFF	TGTGCCAGCAGCCCGAGCGGGAGCTCCTACAATGAGCAGTTCTTC
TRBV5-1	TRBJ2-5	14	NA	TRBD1	CASSPGDRQETQYF	TGCGCCAGCAGCCCCGGGGACAGGCAAGAGACCCAGTACTTC
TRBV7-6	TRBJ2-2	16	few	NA	CASSPGGGESTGELFF	TGTGCCAGCAGCCCCGGGGGCGGAGAATCCACCGGGGAGCTGTTTTTT
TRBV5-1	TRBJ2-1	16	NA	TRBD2	CASSGGGLAGENEQFF	TGCGCCAGCAGCGGAGGGGGACTAGCGGGAGAGAATGAGCAGTTCTTC
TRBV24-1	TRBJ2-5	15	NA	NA	CATSDLYRGGETQYF	TGTGCCACCAGTGACCTATACAGGGGAGGGGAGACCCAGTACTTC
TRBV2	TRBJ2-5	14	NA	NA	CASSLDRYSETQYF	TGTGCCAGCAGCCTGGACCGGTACAGTGAGACCCAGTACTTC
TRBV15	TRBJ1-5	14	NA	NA	CATSRDPSNQPQHF	TGTGCCACCAGCAGAGACCCTAGCAATCAGCCCCAGCATTTT
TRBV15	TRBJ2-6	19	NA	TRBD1	CATSTPTGQVNSGANVLTF	TGTGCCACCAGCACCCCGACGGGACAGGTGAACTCTGGGGCCAACGTCCTGACTTTC